These 18 T cell receptor beta chains were sequenced from one sample in a study of OX40 agonist ivuxolimab in advanced cancers. Produced via immunoSEQ multiplex PCR; TCRdb's table is partial and in-frame only. The sample yields about 91,000 clones, approximately 89% seen once. The source was CD4+ or CD8+ T cells sorted from blood, collected in a trial of the OX40 agonist ivuxolimab. Receptors originate from an adult with an advanced solid tumor such as melanoma, head and neck, liver or kidney cancer.

The V and J genes are TRBV19 and TRBJ1-1; D uncertain. Germline V gives CDR1 LNHDA, CDR2 SQIVND (reference sequence). The CDR3 has 16 residues. Trimming took 3 bases from V and 4 from J, leaving 18 bases between them. CDR3 loop: CASSIMLGLRGTEAFF. CDR3 nucleotides: TGTGCCAGTAGTATTATGTTAGGATTACGGGGCACTGAAGCTTTCTTT.

The chain recombines TRBV11-2 with TRBJ2-1; D could derive from TRBD1 or TRBD2 (5 bases each). The length of the CDR3 is 15 residues. Trimming took off 4 bases at V and 10 bases at J, with 20 bases between the two ends. Looked up from germline, CDR1 is SGHAT and CDR2 is FQNNGV. CDR3 coding DNA: TGTGCCAGCAGCTCCGGGACCCAAGATAAGGGGGAGCAGTTCTTC. Encoded protein: CASSSGTQDKGEQFF.

The chain couples TRBV11-2 to TRBJ2-5; D could derive from TRBD1 or TRBD2 (5 bases each). CDR3 length: 16 residues. V lost 5 bases, J lost 4 bases, and 20 bases lay in between. Germline CDR1 is SGHAT and CDR2 is FQNNGV. This CDR3 reads CASSPGSSWGTETQYF. DNA for the CDR3: TGTGCCAGCAGCCCCGGGTCCAGTTGGGGGACAGAGACCCAGTACTTC. Using reference TRBV11-2 and TRBJ2-5 for the parts outside the CDR3, the full variable domain is EAGVAQSPRYKIIEKRQSVAFWCNPISGHATLYWYQQILGQGPKLLIQFQNNGVVDDSQLPKDRFSAERLKGVDSTLKIQPAKLEDSAVYLCASSPGSSWGTETQYFGPGTRLLVL.

The chain has TRBV14 and TRBJ1-1; 9 bases agree with TRBD1. V shed 9 bases and J 4 bases; nucleotides not matched to a gene: 12. The germline V gene encodes CDR1 SGHDN and CDR2 FVKESK. The CDR3 sequence is 15 residues long. CDR3 nucleotides: TGTGCCAGTCGTAAACTTGGACAGGGGTCCACTGAAGCTTTCTTT. Its translation: CASRKLGQGSTEAFF.

The V call is TRBV5-1, the J call TRBJ2-1, with TRBD2 matching over 12 bases. From germline, CDR1 is SGHRS and CDR2 YFSETQ. This CDR3 comprises 16 residues. The V gene end was trimmed by 6 bases and the J gene end by 2 bases; junction bases not matched to a gene: 6. The CDR3 protein is CASTSTSGRTYNEQFF. The CDR3 bases are TGCGCCAGCACCTCCACTAGCGGGAGGACCTACAATGAGCAGTTCTTC.

This clone was seen only once. V is TRBV4-3 and J is TRBJ1-2, with D unclear. The CDR3 totals 14 residues. V lost 0 bases to trimming and J lost 6 bases, with 11 bases between them. The germline V gene has CDR1 LGHNA and CDR2 YSLEER. DNA for the CDR3: TGCGCCAGCAGCCAAGAGTCCAGAGACCATGGCTACACCTTC. It yields the protein CASSQESRDHGYTF.

The chain has TRBV5-6 and TRBJ1-5, with TRBD1 matching over 10 bases. From germline, CDR1 is SGHDT and CDR2 YYEEEE. This CDR3 has 15 amino acids. V shed 0 bases, J shed 6 bases, and the junction held 3 bases outside the gene matches. This CDR3 reads CASSLGTGGGQPQHF. As DNA, the CDR3 is TGTGCCAGCAGCTTGGGGACAGGGGGTGGTCAGCCCCAGCATTTT.

The rearrangement uses TRBV27 and TRBJ1-1; 8 nucleotides align to TRBD1. There are 14 residues in the CDR3. Germline values: CDR1 MNHEY, CDR2 SMNVEV (reference sequence). With V trimmed by 6 bases and J by 1 base, 4 bases remained unmatched. DNA of the CDR3: TGTGCCAGCAGGACAGGGGCCTCGAACACTGAAGCTTTCTTT. The encoded protein is CASRTGASNTEAFF.

The rearrangement joins TRBV7-6 to TRBJ2-3; 8 bases map to TRBD2. V shed 5 bases, J shed 6 bases, and the junction held 10 bases outside the gene matches. This CDR3 contains 15 residues. Per germline, CDR1 SGHVS and CDR2 FNYEAQ. CDR3 bases: TGTGCCAGCAGCCACGACGGGAGGGCGGGTGATACGCAGTATTTT. Translation: CASSHDGRAGDTQYF.

The chain couples TRBV19 to TRBJ1-3, with no clear D. Germline CDR1 and CDR2: LNHDA and SQIVND (reference sequence). The CDR3 is 13 residues long. Deletions cut 6 bases from V and 3 bases from J, with 9 bases between. CDR3 in amino acids: CASSHSGGNTIYF. CDR3 DNA sequence: TGTGCCAGTAGCCACTCCGGTGGAAACACCATATATTTT.

The gene calls are TRBV11-2 and TRBJ1-4, with D maybe TRBD1 (5 bases). Germline CDR1 reads SGHAT; CDR2 reads FQNNGV. V dropped 2 bases and J dropped 0 bases, with 7 bases sitting between them. The CDR3 has 15 amino acids. In nucleotides, the CDR3 is TGTGCCAGCAGCTTATTGGGGGCAACTAATGAAAAACTGTTTTTT. Translated: CASSLLGATNEKLFF.

The chain is built from TRBV7-8 and TRBJ2-3, with TRBD2 identical over 13 bases. The CDR3 totals 17 residues. The germline CDR1 and CDR2 sequences are SGHVS and FQNEAQ. V lost 1 base and J lost 3; bases outside the gene matches: 4. The CDR3 sequence is CASSLGGLAGRTDTQYF. The CDR3 nucleotides read TGTGCCAGCAGCTTAGGGGGACTAGCGGGACGGACAGATACGCAGTATTTT.

The chain joins TRBV2 to TRBJ1-2, with D possibly matching TRBD1 (6 bases). The CDR3 is made up of 11 amino acids. Trimming shortened V by 6 bases and J by 8 bases, and 10 bases separated the two germline ends. CDR1 is SNHLY and CDR2 is FYNNEI in the germline V gene. CDR3 nucleotides: TGTGCCAGCAGCCTGACAGGCGGCTACACCTTC. It specifies CASSLTGGYTF.

CDR3 protein: CASSLGRDALTYGYTF. The CDR3 DNA sequence: TGTGCCAGCAGCTTGGGTAGGGATGCACTGACCTATGGCTACACCTTC. V gene TRBV5-5 combines with J gene TRBJ1-2; D ambiguous. The CDR3 is made up of 16 amino acids. Deletions cut 0 bases from V and 4 bases from J, with 16 bases between. Germline V lookup: CDR1 SGHKS, CDR2 YYEKEE (reference sequence).

The J gene is TRBJ2-3, the V gene TRBV4-2, with D perhaps TRBD2 (6 bases). CDR1 is LGHNA, CDR2 YNFKEQ, per germline. V was cut by 1 base and J by 1 base, with 6 bases left in between. CDR3 length: 14 amino acids. CDR3 protein: CASSQGLGTDTQYF. The CDR3 nucleotides read TGTGCCAGCAGCCAAGGACTAGGCACAGATACGCAGTATTTT.

The chain employs TRBV11-2 and TRBJ2-7, with D hard to call. Per germline, CDR1 SGHAT and CDR2 FQNNGV. V gave up 4 bases and J gave up 0 bases, with 13 bases separating them. This CDR3 comprises 15 residues. The CDR3 reads CASSSTWGGSYEQYF. CDR3 nucleotide sequence: TGTGCCAGCAGCTCGACCTGGGGTGGCTCCTACGAGCAGTACTTC.

The chain links TRBV19 to TRBJ1-3, with 7 bases fitting TRBD1. The CDR3 is 16 residues long. V was clipped by 5 bases and J by 0 bases; unmatched bases: 7. CDR1 and CDR2 from the germline V gene are LNHDA and SQIVND (reference sequence). CDR3 DNA: TGTGCCAGTAGTGCCCGACAGGGATCCTCTGGAAACACCATATATTTT. It codes for CASSARQGSSGNTIYF.

The V and J genes are TRBV12-5 and TRBJ2-2, with TRBD2 matching 10 bases. Trimming at V came to 5 bases and at J to 6 bases, leaving 0 bases not matched to a gene. The CDR3 runs 13 residues. The germline CDR1 and CDR2 sequences are LGHNT and FRNRAP. DNA of the CDR3: TGTGCTAGTGGTAGCGGGAGGGCCGGGGAGCTGTTTTTT. It codes for CASGSGRAGELFF.